Following are 19 T cell receptor beta chains from one sample sequenced in a study of cytotoxic CD8 clonotypes in ibrutinib-treated CLL. Libraries were prepared by immunoSEQ multiplex PCR; TCRdb keeps only in-frame clonotypes and omits some of them. The sample yields 270,000 or so clones, around 76% seen once. The sequenced sample was PBMCs, obtained at disease progression, from a patient treated with ibrutinib. The receptors derive from a human donor with chronic lymphocytic leukemia.

The rearrangement joins TRBV7-9 to TRBJ1-5; TRBD1 is a possible D gene (6 bases). CDR1 and CDR2 from the germline V gene are SEHNR and FQNEAQ (reference sequence). Trimming shortened V by 3 bases and J by 6 bases, and 15 bases separated the two germline ends. This CDR3 is 15 amino acids long. CDR3 sequence reads: CASSFSRGLGQPQHF. The CDR3 region has the DNA TGTGCCAGCAGCTTCAGCAGGGGTTTGGGTCAGCCCCAGCATTTT.

This clone has just one count. The rearrangement uses TRBV6-5 and TRBJ2-7; TRBD1 agrees at 10 bases. Per the germline V gene, CDR1 is MNHEY and CDR2 is SVGAGI. The junction had 3 bases not matched to a gene; V was cut back by 3 bases and J by 1 base. This CDR3 has 15 residues. The CDR3 bases are TGTGCCAGCAGTTATAGGACAGGGGGTTCCTACGAGCAGTACTTC. Translated, it gives CASSYRTGGSYEQYF.

The gene calls are TRBV7-6 and TRBJ2-7; 9 bases line up with TRBD1. Per the germline V gene, CDR1 is SGHVS and CDR2 is FNYEAQ. The CDR3 has 15 residues. Germline trimming cut 1 base from V and 0 bases from J; bases unmatched to any gene: 1. The CDR3 region has the DNA TGTGCCAGCAGCTTAGAGACAGGGGGCTCCTACGAGCAGTACTTC. Translation gives CASSLETGGSYEQYF.

This clone was recorded a few times. The CDR3 nucleotides read TGTGCCAGCAGTGGGCTGGTTAACTATGGCTACACCTTC. Encoded protein: CASSGLVNYGYTF. The V gene is TRBV2, the J gene TRBJ1-2; no firm D call. From germline, CDR1 is SNHLY and CDR2 FYNNEI. The germline V and J ends were trimmed by 4 bases and 1 base, with 7 bases remaining between them. The CDR3 has 13 residues. The entire variable domain, with the rest obtained from reference TRBV2 and TRBJ1-2, is as follows: EPEVTQTPSHQVTQMGQEVILRCVPISNHLYFYWYRQILGQKVEFLVSFYNNEISEKSEIFDDQFSVERPDGSNFTLKIRSTKLEDSAMYFCASSGLVNYGYTFGSGTRLTVV.

A few counts support this clone. This sequence joins TRBV25-1 and TRBJ2-7; unclear D gene. Germline loops: CDR1 MGHDK, CDR2 SYGVNS. With 3 bases removed from V and 3 bases from J, the gap between germline ends came to 9 bases. This CDR3 contains 13 residues. The CDR3 loop reads CASSEPSSYEQYF. As DNA, the CDR3 is TGTGCCAGCAGTGAGCCCAGTAGCTACGAGCAGTACTTC.

The chain employs TRBV19 and TRBJ1-1; 9 nucleotides line up with TRBD1. V was pared by 3 bases and J by 5 bases, with 7 bases of the junction left unmatched. Germline V gene lookup returns CDR1 LNHDA and CDR2 SQIVND (reference sequence). The CDR3 is 15 residues long. In nucleotides, the CDR3 is TGTGCCAGTAGTATGATTGGACAGGGGTGGACTGAAGCTTTCTTT. The encoded protein is CASSMIGQGWTEAFF.

The rearrangement joins TRBV18 to TRBJ2-7; D is tentatively TRBD1 or TRBD2 (5 bases each). CDR1 KGHSH and CDR2 LQKENI come from the germline V gene. This CDR3 is 17 amino acids long. The germline V and J ends were trimmed by 2 bases and 6 bases, with 23 bases remaining between them. CDR3 bases: TGTGCCAGCTCACCATTGGGTGGGGCGGGTTCTTTCTCCGAGCAGTACTTC. It is translated as CASSPLGGAGSFSEQYF.

This clone was recorded only once. J is TRBJ1-3 and V is TRBV29-1; D is ambiguous. The CDR3 consists of 12 residues. The ends were cut back, 6 bases at V and 8 bases at J, with 14 bases in the middle. The germline CDR1 and CDR2 sequences are SQVTM and ANQGSEA. The CDR3 spells CSVMHAADTIYF. CDR3 bases: TGCAGCGTCATGCACGCGGCGGACACCATATATTTT.

Only one count was recorded for this clone. The chain is built from TRBV2 and TRBJ2-7; 8 nucleotides agree with TRBD2. The ends lost 0 bases at V and 6 bases at J; junction bases unmatched: 1. Germline V lookup: CDR1 SNHLY, CDR2 FYNNEI. The CDR3 has 13 residues. The CDR3 DNA sequence: TGTGCCAGCAGTGAAGCTGCGGGGGGCGAGCAGTACTTC. Encoded protein: CASSEAAGGEQYF.

The chain is built from TRBV5-4 and TRBJ2-1, with TRBD2 identical over 7 bases. The CDR3 has 14 residues. V lost 4 bases to trimming and J lost 4 bases; unmatched junction nucleotides: 5. Germline V CDR1 and CDR2: SGHNT, YYREEE (reference sequence). CDR3 in amino acids: CASSQDGGYNEQFF. The DNA for the CDR3 is TGTGCCAGCAGCCAGGACGGGGGGTACAATGAGCAGTTCTTC.

This clone was seen only once. The V call is TRBV11-2, the J call TRBJ2-4; 7 bases agree with TRBD2. The CDR3 has 16 amino acids. V lost 1 base, J lost 0 bases, and 3 bases stayed unmatched. In germline, CDR1 is SGHAT, CDR2 FQNNGV. For the CDR3, the DNA is TGTGCCAGCAGCTTAGTCGGGGGGATAGCCAAAAACATTCAGTACTTC. It translates to CASSLVGGIAKNIQYF.

This chain connects TRBV2 to TRBJ2-7, with D uncertain. Looked up from germline, CDR1 is SNHLY and CDR2 is FYNNEI. The CDR3 extends over 15 amino acids. Trimming took off 3 bases at V and 2 bases at J, with 14 bases between the two ends. CDR3 sequence (DNA): TGTGCCAGCAGTGAGTTAGCTCGCGGACCCTACGAGCAGTACTTC. As protein: CASSELARGPYEQYF. The full variable domain, rest sourced from reference TRBV2 and TRBJ2-7, is EPEVTQTPSHQVTQMGQEVILRCVPISNHLYFYWYRQILGQKVEFLVSFYNNEISEKSEIFDDQFSVERPDGSNFTLKIRSTKLEDSAMYFCASSELARGPYEQYFGPGTRLTVT.

This chain connects TRBV11-3 to TRBJ2-3; TRBD2 aligns across 13 bases. V shed 5 bases, J shed 6 bases, and the junction held 5 bases outside the gene matches. Germline CDR1 and CDR2: SGHNT and YENEEA. This CDR3 has 15 residues. The CDR3 here is CASSRTSGRGDTQYF. CDR3 nucleotide sequence: TGTGCCAGCAGCCGCACTAGCGGGAGGGGTGATACGCAGTATTTT.

The V call is TRBV2, the J call TRBJ2-7; either TRBD1 or TRBD2 may supply D (5 bases each). The germline gives CDR1 SNHLY, CDR2 FYNNEI. V was pared by 6 bases and J by 3 bases, with 9 bases between. The CDR3 loop spans 12 amino acids. The DNA of the CDR3 is TGTGCCAGCAGAGGGACCTACTACGAGCAGTACTTC. Its protein is CASRGTYYEQYF.

The rearrangement uses TRBV5-1 and TRBJ1-2; 7 bases align to TRBD1. CDR3 length equals 12 residues. Germline CDR1 SGHRS, CDR2 YFSETQ. The V and J ends lost 3 bases and 7 bases, in that order; junction bases with no gene match: 3. CDR3 sequence reads: CASSYTGAGYTF. In DNA, the CDR3 is TGCGCCAGCAGCTATACAGGGGCTGGCTACACCTTC.

The chain employs TRBV5-1 and TRBJ1-2, with D perhaps matching TRBD1 (6 bases). Germline values: CDR1 SGHRS, CDR2 YFSETQ. The V gene lost 4 bases and the J gene lost 6 bases, with 16 bases spanning the gap. The CDR3 has 14 residues. The CDR3 sequence is CASSQLGGQHGYTF. The CDR3 DNA reads as TGCGCCAGCAGCCAGCTCGGGGGGCAGCATGGCTACACCTTC.

The CDR3: CAIGTSGPRETQYF. CDR3 DNA: TGTGCCATCGGGACTAGCGGGCCTAGGGAGACCCAGTACTTC. The chain combines TRBV10-3 with TRBJ2-5; 12 bases line up with TRBD2. The ends lost 8 bases at V and 5 bases at J; junction bases unmatched: 6. This CDR3 has 14 amino acids. Germline V gene data show CDR1 as ENHRY and CDR2 as SYGVKD.

This chain joins TRBV5-1 and TRBJ2-3; possible D gene TRBD2, 6 bases. Trimming removed 0 bases at V and 5 bases at J, with 7 bases between. The length of the CDR3 is 13 residues. Germline V gives CDR1 SGHRS, CDR2 YFSETQ. The CDR3 sequence: CASSLAGGDTQYF. Here the CDR3 DNA reads TGCGCCAGCAGCTTGGCCGGGGGAGATACGCAGTATTTT.

V gene TRBV19 combines with J gene TRBJ2-7, with D possibly TRBD2 on 6 matching bases. There are 14 residues in the CDR3. The ends were cut back, 3 bases at V and 4 bases at J, with 13 bases in the middle. In germline, CDR1 is LNHDA, CDR2 SQIVND (reference sequence). The CDR3 protein is CASSISGGDYEQYF. The CDR3, as DNA: TGTGCCAGTAGTATCAGTGGAGGGGATTACGAGCAGTACTTC. Drawing the rest from reference TRBV19 and TRBJ2-7, the complete variable domain is DGGITQSPKYLFRKEGQNVTLSCEQNLNHDAMYWYRQDPGQGLRLIYYSQIVNDFQKGDIAEGYSVSREKKESFPLTVTSAQKNPTAFYLCASSISGGDYEQYFGPGTRLTVT.